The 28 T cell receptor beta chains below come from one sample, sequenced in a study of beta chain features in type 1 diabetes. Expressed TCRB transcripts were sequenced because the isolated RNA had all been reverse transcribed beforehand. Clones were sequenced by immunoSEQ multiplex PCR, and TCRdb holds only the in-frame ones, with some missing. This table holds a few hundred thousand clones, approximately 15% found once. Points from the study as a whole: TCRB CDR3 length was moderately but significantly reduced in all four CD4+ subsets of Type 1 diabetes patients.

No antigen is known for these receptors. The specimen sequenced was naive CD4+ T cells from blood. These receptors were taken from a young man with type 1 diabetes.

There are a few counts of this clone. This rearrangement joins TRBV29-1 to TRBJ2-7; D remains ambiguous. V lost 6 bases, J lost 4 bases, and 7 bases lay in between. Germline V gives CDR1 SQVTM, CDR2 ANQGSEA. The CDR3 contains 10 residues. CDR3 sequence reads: CSVVTYEQYF. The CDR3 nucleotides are TGCAGCGTGGTTACTTACGAGCAGTACTTC.

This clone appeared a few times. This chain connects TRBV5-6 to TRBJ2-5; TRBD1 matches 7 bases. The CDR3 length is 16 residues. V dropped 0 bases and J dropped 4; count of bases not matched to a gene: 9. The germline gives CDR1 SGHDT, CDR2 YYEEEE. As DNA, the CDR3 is TGTGCCAGCAGCTTGGTAACAGGGGTATGGGGAGAGACCCAGTACTTC. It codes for CASSLVTGVWGETQYF.

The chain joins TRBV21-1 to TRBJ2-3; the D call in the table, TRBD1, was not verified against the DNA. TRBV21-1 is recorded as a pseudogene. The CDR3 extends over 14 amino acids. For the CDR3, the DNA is TGTGCCAGCAAGGGGGACAGGGGGACAGATACGCAGTATTTT. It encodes CASKGDRGTDTQYF.

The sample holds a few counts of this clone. The CDR3: CASSPGTGGIGTQYF. CDR3 nucleotide sequence: TGTGCCAGCAGCCCTGGGACAGGGGGCATCGGTACGCAGTATTTT. The rearrangement links TRBV11-2 to TRBJ2-3, with TRBD1 identical over 12 bases. Per germline, CDR1 SGHAT and CDR2 FQNNGV. The CDR3 contains 15 residues. V shed 5 bases, J shed 8 bases, and the junction held 8 bases outside the gene matches. The variable domain in full, with the rest retrieved from reference TRBV11-2 and TRBJ2-3, is EAGVAQSPRYKIIEKRQSVAFWCNPISGHATLYWYQQILGQGPKLLIQFQNNGVVDDSQLPKDRFSAERLKGVDSTLKIQPAKLEDSAVYLCASSPGTGGIGTQYFGPGTRLTVL.

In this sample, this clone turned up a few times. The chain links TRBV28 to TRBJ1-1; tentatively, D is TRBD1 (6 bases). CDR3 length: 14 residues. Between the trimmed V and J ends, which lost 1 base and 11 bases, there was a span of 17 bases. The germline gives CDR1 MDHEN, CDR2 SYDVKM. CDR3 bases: TGTGCCAGCAGTTTATCCACAGGGAGTCTGTGGGCTTTCTTT. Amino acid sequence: CASSLSTGSLWAFF.

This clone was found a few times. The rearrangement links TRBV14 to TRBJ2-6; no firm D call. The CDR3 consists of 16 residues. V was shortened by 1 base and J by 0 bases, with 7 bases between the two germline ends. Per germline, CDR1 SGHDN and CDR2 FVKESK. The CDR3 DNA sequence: TGTGCCAGCAGCCAAGCGCGAAGCTCTGGGGCCAACGTCCTGACTTTC. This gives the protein CASSQARSSGANVLTF.

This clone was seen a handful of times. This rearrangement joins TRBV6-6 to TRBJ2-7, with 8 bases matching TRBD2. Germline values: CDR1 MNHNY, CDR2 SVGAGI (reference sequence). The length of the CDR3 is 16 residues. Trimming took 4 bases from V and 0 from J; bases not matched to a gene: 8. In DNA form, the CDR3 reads TGTGCCAGCAGTTCACTACTAGCGGTCCCCTCCTACGAGCAGTACTTC. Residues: CASSSLLAVPSYEQYF.

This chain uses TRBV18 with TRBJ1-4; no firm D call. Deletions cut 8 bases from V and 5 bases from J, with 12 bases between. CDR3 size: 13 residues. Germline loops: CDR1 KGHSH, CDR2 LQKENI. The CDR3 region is CASLREANEKLFF. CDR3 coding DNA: TGTGCCAGCCTCCGGGAAGCAAATGAAAAACTGTTTTTT.

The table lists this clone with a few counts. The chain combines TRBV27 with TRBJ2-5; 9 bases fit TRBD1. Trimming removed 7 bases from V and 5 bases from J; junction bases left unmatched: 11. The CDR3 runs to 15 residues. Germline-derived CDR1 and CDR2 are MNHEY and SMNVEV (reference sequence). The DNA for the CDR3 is TGTGCCAGCAAAATGTCGGGACAGGGTAGGGAGACCCAGTACTTC. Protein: CASKMSGQGRETQYF.

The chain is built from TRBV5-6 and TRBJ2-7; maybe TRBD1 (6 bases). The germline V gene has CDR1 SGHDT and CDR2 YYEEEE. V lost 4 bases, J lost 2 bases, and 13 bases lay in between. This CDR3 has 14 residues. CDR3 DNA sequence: TGTGCCAGCAGCCGTCAGGGGCAGACCTACGAGCAGTACTTC. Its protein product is CASSRQGQTYEQYF.

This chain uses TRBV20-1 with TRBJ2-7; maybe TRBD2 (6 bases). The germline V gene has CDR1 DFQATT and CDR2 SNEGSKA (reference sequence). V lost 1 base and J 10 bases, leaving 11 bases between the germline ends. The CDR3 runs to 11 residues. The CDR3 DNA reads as TGCAGTGCTAGAGGCCTAGCGAACCAGTACTTC. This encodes CSARGLANQYF.

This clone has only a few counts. This CDR3 reads CASSQDRVGTEAFF. The CDR3 DNA reads TGTGCCAGCAGCCAGGACAGGGTTGGAACTGAAGCTTTCTTT. The chain carries TRBV7-2 and TRBJ1-1; 8 bases agree with TRBD1. The V segment lost 5 bases and the J segment 5 bases; nucleotides outside the gene matches: 7. CDR1 and CDR2 from the germline V gene are SGHTA and FQGNSA. This CDR3 is built from 14 residues.

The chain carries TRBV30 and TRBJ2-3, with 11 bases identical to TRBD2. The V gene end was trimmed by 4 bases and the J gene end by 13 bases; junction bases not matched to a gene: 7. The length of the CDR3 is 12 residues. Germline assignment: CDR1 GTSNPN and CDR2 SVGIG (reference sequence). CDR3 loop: CAWTTSGGEKYF. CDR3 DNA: TGTGCCTGGACTACTAGCGGGGGTGAAAAGTATTTT.

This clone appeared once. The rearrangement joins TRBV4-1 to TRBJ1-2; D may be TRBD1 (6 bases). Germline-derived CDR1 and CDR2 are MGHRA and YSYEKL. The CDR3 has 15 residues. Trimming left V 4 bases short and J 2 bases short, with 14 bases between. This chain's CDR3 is CASSPSPQGNYGYTF. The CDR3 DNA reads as TGCGCCAGCAGCCCCTCCCCCCAGGGGAACTATGGCTACACCTTC.

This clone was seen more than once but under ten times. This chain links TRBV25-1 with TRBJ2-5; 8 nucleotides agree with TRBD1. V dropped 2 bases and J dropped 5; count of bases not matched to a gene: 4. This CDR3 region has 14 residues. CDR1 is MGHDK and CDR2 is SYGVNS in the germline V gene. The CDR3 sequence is CASSEVRGRETQYF. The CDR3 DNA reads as TGTGCCAGCAGTGAAGTCAGGGGGCGTGAGACCCAGTACTTC.

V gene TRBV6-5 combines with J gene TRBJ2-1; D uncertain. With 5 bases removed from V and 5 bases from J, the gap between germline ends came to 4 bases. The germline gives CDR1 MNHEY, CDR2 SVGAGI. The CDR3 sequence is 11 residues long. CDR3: CASSHDNEQFF. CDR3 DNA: TGTGCCAGCAGTCATGACAATGAGCAGTTCTTC.

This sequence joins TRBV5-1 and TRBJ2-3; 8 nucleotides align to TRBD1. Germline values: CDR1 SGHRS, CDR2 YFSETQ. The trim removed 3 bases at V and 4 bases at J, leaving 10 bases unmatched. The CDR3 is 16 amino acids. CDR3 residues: CASSYRTGRVPDTQYF. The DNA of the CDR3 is TGCGCCAGCAGCTACCGGACAGGGCGAGTTCCAGATACGCAGTATTTT.

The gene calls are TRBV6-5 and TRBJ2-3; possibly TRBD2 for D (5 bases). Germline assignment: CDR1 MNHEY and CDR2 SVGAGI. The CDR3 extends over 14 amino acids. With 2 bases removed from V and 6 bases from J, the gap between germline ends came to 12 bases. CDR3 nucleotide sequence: TGTGCCAGCAGTTACCGGAGGCCGGTGGATACGCAGTATTTT. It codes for CASSYRRPVDTQYF.

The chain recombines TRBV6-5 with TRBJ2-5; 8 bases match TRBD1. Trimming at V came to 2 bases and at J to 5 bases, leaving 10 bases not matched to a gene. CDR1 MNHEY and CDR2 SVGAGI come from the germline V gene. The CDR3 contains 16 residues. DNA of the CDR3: TGTGCCAGCAGTTACGAGGCAGGGGGCCATGGGGAGACCCAGTACTTC. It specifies CASSYEAGGHGETQYF.

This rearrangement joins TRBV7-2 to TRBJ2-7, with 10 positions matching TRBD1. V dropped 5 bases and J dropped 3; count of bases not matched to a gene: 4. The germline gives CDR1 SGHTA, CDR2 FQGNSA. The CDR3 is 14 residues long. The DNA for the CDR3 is TGTGCCAGCAGCGCGACAGGGGGCCTCTACGAGCAGTACTTC. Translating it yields CASSATGGLYEQYF.

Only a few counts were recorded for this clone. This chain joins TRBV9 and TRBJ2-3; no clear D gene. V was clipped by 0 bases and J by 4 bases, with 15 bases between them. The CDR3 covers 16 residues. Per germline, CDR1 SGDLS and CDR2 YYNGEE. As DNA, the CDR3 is TGTGCCAGCAGCGTAGGCGGTGGTCTGTTAGCAGATACGCAGTATTTT. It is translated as CASSVGGGLLADTQYF.

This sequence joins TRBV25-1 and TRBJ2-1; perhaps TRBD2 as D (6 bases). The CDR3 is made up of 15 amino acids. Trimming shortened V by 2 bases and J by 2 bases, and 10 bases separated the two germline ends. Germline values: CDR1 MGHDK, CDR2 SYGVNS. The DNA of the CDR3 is TGTGCCAGCAGTGAACCGGGAGTACCCTACAATGAGCAGTTCTTC. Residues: CASSEPGVPYNEQFF.

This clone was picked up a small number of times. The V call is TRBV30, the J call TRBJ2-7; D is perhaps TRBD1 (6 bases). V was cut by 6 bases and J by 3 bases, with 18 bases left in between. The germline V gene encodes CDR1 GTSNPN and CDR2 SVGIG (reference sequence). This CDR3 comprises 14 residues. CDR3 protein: CACYKVGAYYEQYF. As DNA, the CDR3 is TGTGCCTGTTACAAGGTGGGGGCGTACTACGAGCAGTACTTC.

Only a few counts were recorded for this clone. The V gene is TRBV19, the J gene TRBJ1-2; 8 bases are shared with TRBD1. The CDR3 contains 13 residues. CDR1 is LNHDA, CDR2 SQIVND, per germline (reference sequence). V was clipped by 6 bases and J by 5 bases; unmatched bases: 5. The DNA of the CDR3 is TGTGCCAGTAGGAGGACAGGGAAATATGGCTACACCTTC. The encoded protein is CASRRTGKYGYTF.

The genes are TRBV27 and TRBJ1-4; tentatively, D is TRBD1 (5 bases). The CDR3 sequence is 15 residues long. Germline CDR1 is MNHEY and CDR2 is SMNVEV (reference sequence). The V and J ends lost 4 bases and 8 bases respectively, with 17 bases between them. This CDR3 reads CASSYRDRGGEKLFF. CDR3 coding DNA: TGTGCCAGCAGTTATCGGGACCGGGGAGGCGAAAAACTGTTTTTT.

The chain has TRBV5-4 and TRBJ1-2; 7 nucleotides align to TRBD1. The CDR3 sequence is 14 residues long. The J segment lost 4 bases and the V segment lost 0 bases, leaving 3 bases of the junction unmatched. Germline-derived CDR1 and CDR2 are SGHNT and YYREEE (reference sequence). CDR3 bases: TGTGCCAGCAGCTTGGGACAGGGTACCTATGGCTACACCTTC. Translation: CASSLGQGTYGYTF.

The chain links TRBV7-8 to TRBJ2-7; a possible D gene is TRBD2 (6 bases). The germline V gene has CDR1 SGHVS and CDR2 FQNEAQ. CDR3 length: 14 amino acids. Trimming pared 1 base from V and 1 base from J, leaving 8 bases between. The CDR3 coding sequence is TGTGCCAGCAGCTTAGTGGAGGGGTCCTACGAGCAGTACTTC. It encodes CASSLVEGSYEQYF.

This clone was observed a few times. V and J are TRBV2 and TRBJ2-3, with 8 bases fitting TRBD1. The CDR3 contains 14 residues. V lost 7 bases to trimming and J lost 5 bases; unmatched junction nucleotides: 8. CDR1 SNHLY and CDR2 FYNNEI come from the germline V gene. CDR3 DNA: TGTGCCAGCATGCGGGACAGGTCGGGAGATACGCAGTATTTT. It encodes CASMRDRSGDTQYF.